This is a list of T cell receptor beta chains from one sample in a study of breast tumors, draining lymph nodes, adjacent tissues. TCRdb recomputed calls from the multiplex PCR reads with MiXCR, one row per CDR3 protein. Here the sample spans about 230,000 distinct CDR3 sequences, roughly 32% being singletons. The material sequenced was axillary lymph node tissue. The receptors come from a female donor with breast cancer. Some clones in this sample may be carry-over from other donors' samples. The CDR3 runs from the conserved cysteine through the conserved F or W. D genes are given only for firm matches. The size of a clone is reported for some rows only, either as once, few or many, or as a class for expanded clones.

>TRBV18|TRBD1|TRBJ2-7|many
CASSRGTAYEQYF
TGTGCCAGCTCTCGTGGGACAGCCTACGAGCAGTACTTC
>TRBV29-1|-|TRBJ2-1|many
CSVGGLIYNEQFF
TGCAGCGTTGGCGGGCTGATCTACAATGAGCAGTTCTTC
>TRBV5-1|-|TRBJ2-1|many
CASSFTGTYNEQFF
TGCGCCAGCAGCTTTACAGGGACCTACAATGAGCAGTTCTTC
>TRBV29-1|TRBD1|TRBJ1-1|-
CSVYRGLAGTEAFF
TGCAGCGTATACAGGGGGCTTGCGGGCACTGAAGCTTTCTTT
>TRBV5-1|-|TRBJ2-7|many
CASSPGTGIISYEQYF
TGCGCCAGCAGTCCAGGAACAGGGATTATCTCCTACGAGCAGTACTTC
>TRBV5-8|TRBD2|TRBJ2-7|many
CASSLDTSGASEQYF
TGTGCCAGCAGCTTGGATACTAGCGGCGCCTCCGAGCAGTACTTC
>TRBV6-1|TRBD2|TRBJ2-1|few
CASSESAGGLRNEQFF
TGTGCCAGCAGTGAGTCGGCGGGAGGCCTCCGCAATGAGCAGTTCTTC
>TRBV6-1|TRBD2|TRBJ2-1|-
CASSERGTSDIYNEQFF
TGTGCCAGCAGTGAAAGGGGGACTAGCGACATCTACAATGAGCAGTTCTTC
>TRBV11-3|TRBD2|TRBJ2-7|many
CASSFSLAGSGEQYF
TGTGCCAGCAGCTTCTCACTAGCGGGATCGGGAGAGCAGTACTTC
>TRBV24-1|TRBD2|TRBJ2-1|few
CASSLSGRGSYNEQFF
TGTGCCAGCAGTTTATCCGGGAGGGGCTCCTACAATGAGCAGTTCTTC
>TRBV5-1|TRBD1|TRBJ1-5|-
CASSLRGTGDQPQHF
TGCGCCAGCAGCCTCCGCGGGACAGGGGACCAGCCCCAGCATTTT
>TRBV24-1|-|TRBJ2-5|many
CATSDLSGAGKETQYF
TGTGCCACCAGTGATCTCTCCGGGGCAGGGAAAGAGACCCAGTACTTC
>TRBV7-8|-|TRBJ2-5|many
CASSLVVVSKETQYF
TGTGCCAGCAGCTTAGTAGTGGTTTCGAAAGAGACCCAGTACTTC
>TRBV15|TRBD1|TRBJ2-5|-
CATSRPDRVWNQYF
TGTGCCACCAGCAGGCCGGACAGGGTTTGGAATCAGTACTTC
>TRBV3-2|-|TRBJ2-7|many
CASSQGPGLEDEQYF
TGTGCCAGCAGCCAAGGACCGGGACTAGAGGACGAGCAGTACTTC
>TRBV2|-|TRBJ1-5|many
CASSLGTFNQPQHF
TGTGCCAGCAGCCTGGGGACTTTCAATCAGCCCCAGCATTTT
>TRBV4-3|-|TRBJ2-5|-
CASSQEGGGGGETQYF
TGCGCCAGCAGCCAAGAAGGAGGGGGGGGGGGTGAGACCCAGTACTTC
>TRBV3-1|-|TRBJ1-3|many
CASSQDSASGNTIYF
TGTGCCAGCAGCCAAGATTCGGCTTCTGGAAACACCATATATTTT
>TRBV24-1|-|TRBJ1-2|-
CATAEGDGVYTF
TGTGCCACCGCGGAGGGCGATGGAGTCTACACCTTC
>TRBV9|-|TRBJ1-3|many
CASSGGMDPSGNTIYF
TGTGCCAGCAGCGGGGGGATGGATCCCTCTGGAAACACCATATATTTT
>TRBV4-3|-|TRBJ2-6|-
CVSSSSRERLGANVLTF
TGCGTCAGCAGCAGTTCCAGGGAAAGGCTCGGGGCCAACGTCCTGACTTTC
>TRBV19|TRBD1|TRBJ2-5|many
CASSLRDSQPETQYF
TGTGCCAGTAGTCTCCGGGACAGCCAACCGGAGACCCAGTACTTC
>TRBV5-5|-|TRBJ1-6|many
CASSFRASSYNSPLHF
TGTGCCAGCAGCTTTAGGGCTAGCTCCTATAATTCACCCCTCCACTTT
>TRBV20-1|-|TRBJ2-7|many
CSASGTYEQYF
TGCAGTGCTAGCGGGACCTACGAGCAGTACTTC